Listed below are T cell receptor beta chains from one sample, sequenced in a study of blood T cell repertoires in COVID-19. TCRdb's copy holds only in-frame clones and misses some; the assay was immunoSEQ multiplex PCR. The table has 200,000 or so clones, more than 85% seen once. Sequencing was done on a sample of peripheral blood. The source of these receptors is a man in his 70s with active or convalescent COVID-19. Both conserved end residues are part of each CDR3. The D gene is left open where the match is weak. Size is omitted from some rows. Given values are once, few, many or a class for expanded clones.

j_gene	v_gene	d_gene	abundance	CDR3aa	CDR3nt
TRBJ1-2	TRBV4-3	TRBD1	once	CASSQEDRGTYGYTF	TGCGCCAGCAGCCAAGAGGACAGGGGGACCTATGGCTACACCTTC
TRBJ1-2	TRBV19	.	.	CASSQPGVRGYTF	TGTGCCAGTAGTCAACCGGGGGTACGTGGCTACACCTTC
TRBJ1-5	TRBV6-5	.	.	CASSYGAGNQPQHF	TGTGCCAGCAGTTACGGGGCAGGTAATCAGCCCCAGCATTTT
TRBJ2-2	TRBV19	TRBD1	once	CASSTFQGAVGELFF	TGTGCCAGTAGTACTTTCCAGGGGGCGGTCGGGGAGCTGTTTTTT
TRBJ2-7	TRBV5-5	TRBD2	.	CASSQIAGGPLEQYF	TGTGCCAGCAGCCAGATAGCGGGAGGGCCGCTTGAGCAGTACTTC
TRBJ1-4	TRBV5-1	.	once	CASSLGATGNEKLFF	TGCGCCAGCAGCTTGGGGGCTACGGGGAATGAAAAACTGTTTTTT
TRBJ1-1	TRBV5-6	TRBD1	once	CASSLDRGAAFF	TGTGCCAGCAGCCTCGACAGGGGGGCGGCTTTCTTT
TRBJ2-1	TRBV3-1/TRBV3-2	TRBD2	.	CASSQDLAGRHEQFF	TGTGCCAGCAGCCAAGATCTAGCGGGAAGGCATGAGCAGTTCTTC
TRBJ2-6	TRBV6-5	.	.	CASSYGLAGANVLTF	TGTGCCAGCAGTTACGGACTGGCTGGGGCCAACGTCCTGACTTTC
TRBJ2-3	TRBV5-1	.	.	CASSLVGSSTDTQYF	TGCGCCAGCAGCTTGGTTGGGAGTAGCACAGATACGCAGTATTTT
TRBJ2-3	TRBV6-2/TRBV6-3	TRBD1	.	CASSHRGWGTDTQYF	TGTGCCAGCAGTCACAGGGGCTGGGGCACAGATACGCAGTATTTT
TRBJ1-6	TRBV9	.	.	CASSKWYNNSPLHF	TGTGCCAGCAGCAAGTGGTACAATAATTCACCCCTCCACTTT
TRBJ1-4	TRBV4-1	.	.	CASSQDPAGGVPKLFF	TGCGCCAGCAGCCAAGACCCCGCGGGGGGTGTTCCAAAACTGTTTTTT
TRBJ1-2	TRBV2	TRBD1	.	CASTHRGSGYGYTF	TGTGCCAGCACCCACAGGGGATCGGGCTATGGCTACACCTTC
TRBJ1-2	TRBV19	.	once	CASSPPVWGEVQFYGYTF	TGTGCCAGTAGCCCTCCGGTGTGGGGGGAGGTACAATTCTATGGCTACACCTTC
TRBJ1-4	TRBV5-1	TRBD1	.	CASSLGTGGSNEKLFF	TGCGCCAGCAGCTTGGGGACAGGGGGCTCAAATGAAAAACTGTTTTTT
TRBJ2-1	TRBV5-6	.	.	CASSLTESNEQFF	TGTGCCAGCAGCTTGACAGAGAGCAATGAGCAGTTCTTC
TRBJ1-5	TRBV19	.	once	CASSSQQGQPQHF	TGTGCCAGTAGTAGCCAGCAGGGTCAGCCCCAGCATTTT
TRBJ2-2	TRBV5-6	.	.	CASSLMGVGTGELFF	TGTGCCAGCAGCTTGATGGGAGTAGGGACCGGGGAGCTGTTTTTT
TRBJ2-6	TRBV9	TRBD2	.	CASSRTSGRTYSGANVLTF	TGTGCCAGCAGCCGGACTAGCGGTCGGACCTACTCTGGGGCCAACGTCCTGACTTTC
TRBJ2-7	TRBV5-6	TRBD1	.	CASSFIGQGSYEQYF	TGTGCCAGCAGCTTTATCGGACAGGGGTCTTACGAGCAGTACTTC
TRBJ1-1	TRBV9	.	.	CASSTRQENTEAFF	TGTGCCAGCAGCACACGACAGGAGAACACTGAAGCTTTCTTT
TRBJ2-3	TRBV6-5	.	.	CASSRGGPPTDTQYF	TGTGCCAGCAGTCGAGGCGGGCCGCCCACAGATACGCAGTATTTT
TRBJ1-4	TRBV28	.	once	CASSLFQTTNEKLFF	TGTGCCAGCAGTTTATTTCAGACAACTAATGAAAAACTGTTTTTT
TRBJ2-4	TRBV28	.	.	CASSLLLNIQYF	TGTGCCAGCAGTTTATTATTAAACATTCAGTACTTC
TRBJ1-5	TRBV3-1/TRBV3-2	.	once	CASSRTQRGLISNQPQHF	TGTGCCAGCAGCCGAACCCAAAGAGGACTCATTAGCAATCAGCCCCAGCATTTT
TRBJ1-5	TRBV5-4	.	few	CASSLDGLGPQHF	TGTGCCAGCAGCTTGGACGGGTTGGGGCCCCAGCATTTT
TRBJ2-3	TRBV7-2	.	.	CASSPRGSVTDTQYF	TGTGCCAGCAGCCCTAGGGGGTCCGTCACAGATACGCAGTATTTT
TRBJ2-1	TRBV19	TRBD2	.	CASSFGTSGVDEQFF	TGTGCCAGTAGCTTCGGGACTAGCGGGGTGGATGAGCAGTTCTTC
TRBJ2-3	TRBV11-2	.	.	CASSLVAANTDTQYF	TGTGCCAGCAGCTTAGTAGCAGCCAACACAGATACGCAGTATTTT
TRBJ2-7	TRBV7-2	.	.	CASSLFSRDINEQYF	TGTGCCAGCAGCTTGTTCTCCCGGGACATAAACGAGCAGTACTTC
TRBJ1-2	TRBV3-1/TRBV3-2	.	.	CASSPRGRDLYSYTF	TGTGCCAGCAGCCCCCGAGGCAGGGATCTTTATTCTTACACCTTC
TRBJ1-1	TRBV28	TRBD1	.	CASSARTGLTTEAFF	TGTGCCAGCAGTGCCCGGACAGGGTTGACCACTGAAGCTTTCTTT
TRBJ1-6	TRBV19	TRBD1	.	CASSTGQGLFSPLHF	TGTGCCAGTAGCACGGGACAGGGGTTATTTTCACCCCTCCACTTT
TRBJ2-5	TRBV4-3	.	.	CASSQGGGQETQYF	TGCGCCAGCAGCCAAGGAGGGGGACAAGAGACCCAGTACTTC
TRBJ1-1	TRBV29-1	.	.	CSVEGTSTNTEAFF	TGCAGCGTTGAAGGGACATCTACTAACACTGAAGCTTTCTTT
TRBJ2-1	TRBV29-1	.	.	CSVEGWLSEDNEQFF	TGCAGCGTTGAAGGTTGGCTGTCTGAAGACAATGAGCAGTTCTTC
TRBJ2-7	TRBV5-1	.	once	CASSSRDRSSYEQYF	TGCGCCAGCAGCTCACGAGACAGGAGCTCCTACGAGCAGTACTTC
TRBJ2-5	TRBV28	.	.	CASSPPGGQQGTQYF	TGTGCCAGCAGTCCACCCGGTGGACAGCAAGGGACCCAGTACTTC
TRBJ1-1	TRBV5-5	.	once	CASSLGSGYSVNTEAFF	TGTGCCAGCAGCTTGGGTTCGGGTTATTCGGTGAACACTGAAGCTTTCTTT
TRBJ1-2	TRBV20-1	.	.	CSASPQGLYGYTF	TGCAGTGCTAGTCCGCAGGGACTCTATGGCTACACCTTC
TRBJ1-6	TRBV5-1	TRBD1	.	CASSLEGTGISPLHF	TGCGCCAGCAGCTTGGAGGGGACAGGGATTTCACCCCTCCACTTT
TRBJ1-1	TRBV7-9	TRBD1	.	CASSSRTGDRNTEAFF	TGTGCCAGCAGCTCAAGGACAGGGGATCGGAACACTGAAGCTTTCTTT
TRBJ1-3	TRBV9	TRBD1	.	CASSSGTGATGIYF	TGTGCCAGCAGCTCTGGGACAGGGGCCACAGGCATATATTTT
TRBJ2-7	TRBV28	TRBD1	.	CASRGTGRSYEQYF	TGTGCCAGCAGGGGGACAGGGCGGTCCTACGAGCAGTACTTC